Detailed here is one TCR beta chain. This record comes from a study of blood T cell repertoires in COVID-19. Study-level information: The study drew acute and convalescent COVID-19 samples from the United States, Italy and Spain.

The authors' processing: Reference gene primer amplification in the assay estimated nucleated cell counts. Libraries were prepared by immunoSEQ multiplex PCR; TCRdb keeps only in-frame clonotypes and omits some of them. The V and J calls and clone size come from that table; D and trimming were worked out from the DNA. The table shows roughly 200,000 clones, with almost 90% occurring only once. Looked up from germline, CDR1 is MNHEY and CDR2 is SVGEGT. V shed 1 base, J shed 5 bases, and the junction held 0 bases outside the gene matches. The CDR3 loop spans 13 amino acids. The V call is TRBV6-2 or TRBV6-3, the J call TRBJ2-3; 7 bases fit TRBD2. This sequence originates from a man aged 45 to 65 with acute or convalescent COVID-19. The sample was peripheral blood. The CDR3 here is CASSYWEGDTQYF. CDR3 nucleotide sequence: TGTGCCAGCAGTTACTGGGAGGGAGATACGCAGTATTTT.